This T cell receptor beta chain was recovered during a study of blood T cell repertoires in COVID-19. Study-wide context: COVID-19 samples from acute and convalescent phases originated in the United States, Italy and Spain. Sources were T cells, B-cell-depleted T cells, or PBMCs; the material itself was cDNA or gDNA.

V was shortened by 1 base and J by 0 bases, with 10 bases between the two germline ends. This CDR3 contains 16 residues. The germline CDR1 and CDR2 sequences are LNHDA and SQIVND (reference sequence). The repertoire was sequenced with immunoSEQ multiplex PCR; TCRdb's copy has only in-frame clones and lacks some. The sample consists of roughly 250,000 clones, 82% of them appearing once. The receptor's source is a woman older than 75 with active or convalescent COVID-19. This sequence joins TRBV19 and TRBJ1-3; D call uncertain. The material sequenced was peripheral blood. DNA for the CDR3: TGTGCCAGTAGTATAGGTGGCGGAGACTCTGGAAACACCATATATTTT. It is translated as CASSIGGGDSGNTIYF.